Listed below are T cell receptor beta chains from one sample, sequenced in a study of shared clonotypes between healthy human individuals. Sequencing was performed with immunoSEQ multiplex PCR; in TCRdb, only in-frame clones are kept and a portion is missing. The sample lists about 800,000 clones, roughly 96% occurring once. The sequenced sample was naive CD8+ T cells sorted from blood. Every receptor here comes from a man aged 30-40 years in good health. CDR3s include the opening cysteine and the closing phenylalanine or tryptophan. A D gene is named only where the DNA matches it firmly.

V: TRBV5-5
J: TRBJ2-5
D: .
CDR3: CASSLAEAQETQYF

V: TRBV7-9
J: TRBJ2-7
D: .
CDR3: CASSLRQGASLAGVYEQYF

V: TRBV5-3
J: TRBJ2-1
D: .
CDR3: CARSHRLGYNEQFF

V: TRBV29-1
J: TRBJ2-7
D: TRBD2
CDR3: CSVVLAGAHSYEQYF

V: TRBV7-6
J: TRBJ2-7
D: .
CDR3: CASSLSEAYEQYF

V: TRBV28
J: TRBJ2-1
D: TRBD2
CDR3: CASRGGYNEQFF

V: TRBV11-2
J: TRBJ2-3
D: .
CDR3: CASSFGLGEDTQYF

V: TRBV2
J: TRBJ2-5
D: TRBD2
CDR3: CASSVSLLTSGRQTQYF

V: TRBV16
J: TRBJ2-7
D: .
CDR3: CASSQSLTATYEQYF

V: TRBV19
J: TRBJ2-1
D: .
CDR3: CASSIGYNEQFF

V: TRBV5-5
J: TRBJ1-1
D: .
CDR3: CASSQRPSGNTEAFF

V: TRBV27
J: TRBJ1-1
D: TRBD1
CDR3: CASDRGRTNTEAFF

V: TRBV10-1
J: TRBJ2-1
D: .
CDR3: CASSERASDNNEQFF

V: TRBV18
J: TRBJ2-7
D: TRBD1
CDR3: CASSPVRQGVSYEQYF

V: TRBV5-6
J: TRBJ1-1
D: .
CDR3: CASSWGHEAFF

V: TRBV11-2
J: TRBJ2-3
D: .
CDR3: CASSSKGSEDTDTQYF

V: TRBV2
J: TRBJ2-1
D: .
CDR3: CASGSSVSYNEQFF

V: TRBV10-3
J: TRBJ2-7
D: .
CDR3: CAISEGTSYEQYF

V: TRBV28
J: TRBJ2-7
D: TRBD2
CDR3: CASSFSGSISYEQYF

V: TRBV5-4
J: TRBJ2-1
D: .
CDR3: CASSTWTGLTGRYNEQFF